What follows describes a single T cell receptor beta chain. Antigen specificity is unknown. This specimen comes from a study of shared clonotypes between healthy human individuals. Study conclusions and caveats: Non-shared clonotypes had lower generation probabilities than clonotypes shared by all four sorted-subset donors.

TCRdb keeps only in-frame clones here, not all; method: immunoSEQ multiplex PCR. The sample lists about 2 million clones; about 95% were seen once. Naive CD8 cells were CD45RO-negative, positively selected for CCR7, excluding terminally differentiated effector memory CD45RA+ cells. Germline loops: CDR1 SEHNR, CDR2 FQNEAQ (reference sequence). The CDR3 contains 15 residues. J gave up 5 bases and V 4 bases, and 8 bases lay outside the gene matches. The sequence came from a man younger than 35 in good health. The sequenced material came from naive CD8+ T cells sorted from blood. The V and J genes are TRBV7-9 and TRBJ2-7; 10 bases match TRBD1. CDR3 sequence (DNA): TGTGCCAGCAGCTCAGTAGACAGGGGGCTTGACGAGCAGTACTTC. Its translation: CASSSVDRGLDEQYF.